This T cell receptor beta chain was sequenced during a study of cytomegalovirus exposure and HLA in healthy donors. Unmatched junction bases numbered 11, after V lost 8 bases and J lost 4 bases. This CDR3 contains 16 residues. The germline gives CDR1 MDHEN, CDR2 SYDVKM. Vbeta (60) and Jbeta (13) primers were used in the PCR. Method: immunoSEQ multiplex PCR; TCRdb's copy keeps in-frame clones and lacks some. In the table there are approximately 220,000 clones, 80% to 90% of which are singletons. The chain uses TRBV28 and TRBJ1-5; 10 bases fit TRBD1. The clonotype comes from a man between 25 and 39 years old in good health and CMV-seronegative. The sequenced material came from PBMCs. The CDR3 region has the DNA TGTGCCAGCGTATCACCGGGACAGGGGAGGAATCAGCCCCAGCATTTT. This gives the protein CASVSPGQGRNQPQHF.